Shown below are 14 T cell receptor beta chains from a single sample sequenced in a study of cytomegalovirus exposure and HLA in healthy donors (dated by TCRdb to the late 2010s). Library creation used the immunoSEQ multiplex PCR assay. For the multiplex PCR, a mixture combining 60 forward primers for TCR Vbeta segments and 13 reverse primers for TCR Jbeta segments was used. In TCRdb, the immuneACCESS table is reduced to in-frame sequences with V and J assigned. These tables do not hold every clone; where another copy was compared, an unresolved V gene accounts for under half, and the others remain unexplained. The sample data list some 150,000 clones, and about 81% of these were observed just once. About 6.4% of the sample is in the top ten clones. The sample comprised PBMCs. The receptors here all came from a young man in good health and CMV-seronegative.

The genes are TRBV2 and TRBJ1-2; no definite D call. Trimming stripped 8 bases from V and 9 bases from J, with 10 bases between. The CDR3 spans 10 residues. The germline gives CDR1 SNHLY, CDR2 FYNNEI. CDR3: CASRLTSYTF. In nucleotides, the CDR3 is TGTGCCAGCCGACTGACCAGCTACACCTTC.

This clone was detected only once. J is TRBJ2-3 and V is TRBV7-2; possibly TRBD2 for D (6 bases). V gave up 4 bases and J gave up 2 bases, with 16 bases separating them. Germline V gene lookup returns CDR1 SGHTA and CDR2 FQGNSA. The CDR3 is 16 residues long. The CDR3: CASSSLDYNFTDTQYF. The CDR3 DNA reads as TGTGCCAGCAGCTCCTTGGACTACAACTTCACAGATACGCAGTATTTT.

The chain couples TRBV28 to TRBJ2-7; 10 positions match TRBD2. CDR1 is MDHEN, CDR2 SYDVKM, per germline. The CDR3 covers 16 residues. Trimming took 2 bases from V and 7 from J; bases not matched to a gene: 11. For the CDR3, the DNA is TGTGCCAGCAGTTTAGGCTTTCTAGCGGGAGTGGGGGAGCAGTACTTC. Residues: CASSLGFLAGVGEQYF.

The chain couples TRBV7-9 to TRBJ1-1; the D gene is possibly TRBD1 (6 bases). The length of the CDR3 is 13 residues. V was clipped by 5 bases and J by 8 bases, with 15 bases between them. CDR1 is SEHNR, CDR2 FQNEAQ, per germline (reference sequence). DNA for the CDR3: TGTGCCAGCAGCCTAAGGACAGAAAGCGAAGCTTTCTTT. Translation gives CASSLRTESEAFF. Filled out from reference TRBV7-9 and TRBJ1-1, the complete variable domain reads DTGVSQNPRHKITKRGQNVTFRCDPISEHNRLYWYRQTLGQGPEFLTYFQNEAQLEKSRLLSDRFSAERPKGSFSTLEIQRTEQGDSAMYLCASSLRTESEAFFGQGTRLTVV.

J is TRBJ1-1 and V is TRBV28; D may be TRBD1 (5 bases). Looked up from germline, CDR1 is MDHEN and CDR2 is SYDVKM. CDR3 length: 12 residues. V shed 5 bases and J shed 6 bases, with 10 bases lying between them. The CDR3 region has the DNA TGTGCCAGCAGTCTCGGACACTCTGAAGCTTTCTTT. As protein: CASSLGHSEAFF.

The J gene is TRBJ1-2, the V gene TRBV7-9, with a possible D match to TRBD1 (6 bases). This CDR3 region has 14 residues. In germline, CDR1 is SEHNR, CDR2 FQNEAQ (reference sequence). V was pared by 1 base and J by 7 bases, with 13 bases between. The CDR3 reads CASSLGAGVRGYTF. DNA for the CDR3: TGTGCCAGCAGCTTAGGGGCAGGGGTGCGTGGCTACACCTTC.

The V call is TRBV27, the J call TRBJ2-7; 7 bases agree with TRBD1. CDR3 size: 17 residues. Germline V gene sequence: CDR1 MNHEY, CDR2 SMNVEV (reference sequence). V was clipped by 4 bases and J by 4 bases; unmatched bases: 16. DNA of the CDR3: TGTGCCAGCAGTTCCTCTTTGGGACAGCTTCGGGGTTACGAGCAGTACTTC. Translated: CASSSSLGQLRGYEQYF.

The chain uses TRBV5-6 and TRBJ2-6, with D perhaps TRBD1 (6 bases). V dropped 7 bases and J dropped 1 base, with 24 bases sitting between them. Germline lookup yields CDR1 SGHDT and CDR2 YYEEEE. The CDR3 is made up of 19 amino acids. CDR3 sequence (DNA): TGTGCCAGCGTTAAACAGGGAATTGATGATCTATCTGGGGCCAACGTCCTGACTTTC. Amino acids: CASVKQGIDDLSGANVLTF.

This sequence joins TRBV5-1 and TRBJ2-1; D possibly corresponds to TRBD1 (6 bases). Trimming removed 1 base from V and 8 bases from J, with 10 bases in between. Germline V gives CDR1 SGHRS, CDR2 YFSETQ. This CDR3 is built from 13 residues. The CDR3 spells CASSLSRGYEQFF. For the CDR3, the DNA is TGCGCCAGCAGCTTGAGCAGGGGATATGAGCAGTTCTTC.

This clone occurred a few times. This rearrangement joins TRBV30 to TRBJ2-7, with 10 nucleotides matching TRBD1. Looked up from germline, CDR1 is GTSNPN and CDR2 is SVGIG (reference sequence). The CDR3 contains 13 residues. V was pared by 6 bases and J by 5 bases, with 7 bases of the junction left unmatched. This CDR3 reads CACPGQGRDEQYF. The CDR3 DNA reads TGTGCCTGTCCGGGACAGGGGCGGGACGAGCAGTACTTC. Based on the CDR3 plus reference TRBV30 and TRBJ2-7, the full variable domain is SQTIHQWPATLVQPVGSPLSLECTVEGTSNPNLYWYRQAAGRGLQLLFYSVGIGQISSEVPQNLSASRPQDRQFILSSKKLLLSDSGFYLCACPGQGRDEQYFGPGTRLTVT.

The rearrangement joins TRBV15 to TRBJ2-4, with 8 bases identical to TRBD1. The trim removed 5 bases at V and 9 bases at J, leaving 12 bases unmatched. Germline V gives CDR1 LNHNV, CDR2 YYDKDF (reference sequence). This CDR3 has 15 residues. The chain's CDR3 is CATSPRTGYLRIQYF. The CDR3 nucleotides are TGTGCCACCAGCCCTCGGACAGGGTATCTACGCATTCAGTACTTC.

This clone was seen once. The gene calls are TRBV14 and TRBJ2-7; D uncertain. In germline, CDR1 is SGHDN, CDR2 FVKESK. The CDR3 is made up of 13 amino acids. V lost 4 bases, J lost 4 bases, and 11 bases lay in between. The DNA of the CDR3 is TGTGCCAGCAGCCTTCAGGTAACTTACGAGCAGTACTTC. Encoded protein: CASSLQVTYEQYF. Supplemented by reference TRBV14 and TRBJ2-7, the full variable domain reads EAGVTQFPSHSVIEKGQTVTLRCDPISGHDNLYWYRRVMGKEIKFLLHFVKESKQDESGMPNNRFLAERTGGTYSTLKVQPAELEDSGVYFCASSLQVTYEQYFGPGTRLTVT.

Comment on this clone: A read error may produce the germline difference seen at one junction end. The chain is built from TRBV7-9 and TRBJ1-6, with TRBD1 matching over 7 bases. In germline, CDR1 is SEHNR, CDR2 FQNEAQ (reference sequence). The CDR3 covers 19 residues. The DNA of the CDR3 is TGTGCCAGCAGCTTAGGGCTTTTCGATTCGACAGGGAATAAGTCACCCCTCCACTTT. It specifies CASSLGLFDSTGNKSPLHF.

This clone occurred once. The chain has TRBV28 and TRBJ2-2, with a tentative D call TRBD1 (6 bases). Trimming pared 3 bases from V and 6 bases from J, leaving 8 bases between. The V gene's germline CDR1 is MDHEN and CDR2 SYDVKM. This CDR3 is 13 amino acids long. CDR3 amino acids: CASSFSGAGELFF. The CDR3 DNA follows: TGTGCCAGCAGTTTTTCAGGGGCCGGGGAGCTGTTTTTT.